These T cell receptor beta chains were read from a single sample in a study of T cells in Graves' hyperthyroidism and ophthalmopathy. One entry per CDR3 protein results from TCRdb running MiXCR on the multiplex PCR reads. In the table there are roughly 600,000 distinct CDR3 sequences, about 15% of which are singletons. Sequenced: blood. These receptors came from a woman in her forties or fifties with Graves' ophthalmopathy. The CDR3 runs from the conserved cysteine through the conserved F or W. A D gene is named only where the DNA matches it firmly. A clone size is listed for some rows: how often the clone was seen (once, few, many), or a class if it is expanded.

d_gene	abundance	j_gene	v_gene	CDR3nt	CDR3aa
TRBD2	many	TRBJ2-1	TRBV12-3/TRBV12-4	TGTGCCAGCAGTCAGCGGGAGGGGGTGGGAAATGAGCAGTTCTTC	CASSQREGVGNEQFF
.	.	TRBJ2-1	TRBV20-1	TGCAGTGCTAGAGGTAGATGGGGGCACAATGAGCAGTTCTTC	CSARGRWGHNEQFF
.	.	TRBJ2-5	TRBV9	TGTGCCAGCAGTTTAGGGCTAGCGATAGAGACCCAGTACTTC	CASSLGLAIETQYF
TRBD2	.	TRBJ2-2	TRBV5-1	TGCGCCAGCAGCCTTTATATGCTAGCGGTGAACACCGGGGAGCTGTTTTTT	CASSLYMLAVNTGELFF
.	few	TRBJ2-3	TRBV4-2	TGTGCCAGCAGCCATGCCTCGGGACTGCCTCATACAGATACGCAGTATTTT	CASSHASGLPHTDTQYF
.	many	TRBJ1-1	TRBV7-2	TGTGCCAGCAGCCGAAACCAAGGGGGCACTGAAGCTTTCTTT	CASSRNQGGTEAFF
TRBD2	many	TRBJ2-2	TRBV7-3	TGTGCCAGCAGCTCCCCGGGACTAGCCGTCACCGGGGAGCTGTTTTTT	CASSSPGLAVTGELFF
TRBD1	few	TRBJ1-2	TRBV28	TGTGCCAGCATCGGGACAGGGAGCTTGGATAACTATGGCTACACCTTC	CASIGTGSLDNYGYTF
TRBD1	many	TRBJ2-7	TRBV7-9	TGTGCCAGCAGCTATACAGGGGTCCCCTACGAGCAGTACTTC	CASSYTGVPYEQYF
TRBD2	.	TRBJ2-1	TRBV20-1	TGCAGTGCTAGAGATTTAGTAGCGGGAGATATCGGCTCCTACAATGAGCAGTTCTTC	CSARDLVAGDIGSYNEQFF
TRBD1	many	TRBJ1-5	TRBV12-5	TGTGCTAGTGGTCTCTCCCTAGGGACAGCAAGCGGAATTGTCCCAAGCAATCAGCCCCAGCATTTT	CASGLSLGTASGIVPSNQPQHF